The 14 T cell receptor beta chains below come from one sample, sequenced in a study of blood T cell repertoires in COVID-19. Method: immunoSEQ multiplex PCR; TCRdb's copy keeps in-frame clones and lacks some. This repertoire shows roughly 330,000 clones, around 88% found once; its top ten account for around 1.5%. Sequenced input: peripheral blood. The source of these receptors is a woman aged 50 to 60 with acute or convalescent COVID-19.

This clone was observed once. The chain links TRBV27 to TRBJ1-4; D might be TRBD1 (6 bases). This CDR3 has 13 amino acids. V was cut by 2 bases and J by 11 bases, with 12 bases left in between. CDR1 MNHEY and CDR2 SMNVEV come from the germline V gene (reference sequence). CDR3 DNA: TGTGCCAGCAGTTTAACAGGGACGTGGAAACTGTTTTTT. Its protein product is CASSLTGTWKLFF.

This clone was observed a handful of times. The rearrangement uses TRBV4-3 and TRBJ1-6, with 11 bases lining up with TRBD1. CDR3 size: 15 residues. The germline CDR1 and CDR2 sequences are LGHNA and YSLEER. Trimming removed 4 bases from V and 7 bases from J; junction bases left unmatched: 3. CDR3 nucleotide sequence: TGCGCCAGCAGCCCCCGGGACAGGGGGAATTCACCCCTCCACTTT. Translating it yields CASSPRDRGNSPLHF.

The chain's CDR3 is CATSRGGTGNGYTF. CDR3 DNA sequence: TGTGCCACCAGCAGAGGTGGTACAGGGAATGGCTACACCTTC. The V call is TRBV15, the J call TRBJ1-2, with D possibly being TRBD1 (6 bases). CDR1 and CDR2 from the germline V gene are LNHNV and YYDKDF (reference sequence). The CDR3 spans 14 residues. Trimming cost V 1 base and J 6 bases, with 12 bases left between them.

This clone was found a few times. This sequence joins TRBV7-2 and TRBJ2-7; 7 nucleotides match TRBD2. The CDR3 runs to 16 residues. The germline gives CDR1 SGHTA, CDR2 FQGNSA. Trimming took 0 bases from V and 5 from J; bases not matched to a gene: 10. The CDR3 loop is CASSLAVTSWIHEQYF. CDR3 bases: TGTGCCAGCAGCTTAGCAGTGACTAGCTGGATCCACGAGCAGTACTTC.

V is TRBV27 and J is TRBJ1-1; 7 bases are shared with TRBD1. The germline CDR1 and CDR2 sequences are MNHEY and SMNVEV (reference sequence). There are 14 residues in the CDR3. Losses at the gene ends were 5 bases for V and 5 bases for J; bases not matched to a gene: 8. The DNA of the CDR3 is TGTGCCAGCAGTGTCTCACAGGGGTATACTGAAGCTTTCTTT. It specifies CASSVSQGYTEAFF.

The chain employs TRBV5-4 and TRBJ1-1; 10 nucleotides agree with TRBD1. CDR1 is SGHNT and CDR2 is YYREEE in the germline V gene (reference sequence). The CDR3 has 14 residues. After removal of 4 bases from V and 3 bases from J, the junction contained 3 bases not matched to a gene. The DNA for the CDR3 is TGTGCCAGCAGCATAGACAGGGGGCACACTGAAGCTTTCTTT. It encodes CASSIDRGHTEAFF.

The CDR3, as DNA: TGTGCCAGCAGCTTAAAATATCGGGGGAGCACTGAAGCTTTCTTT. Protein: CASSLKYRGSTEAFF. The genes are TRBV7-8 and TRBJ1-1; TRBD1 is a possible D gene (5 bases). Germline V gives CDR1 SGHVS, CDR2 FQNEAQ. Trimming took 2 bases from V and 4 from J, leaving 14 bases between them. The CDR3 extends over 15 amino acids.

V and J are TRBV29-1 and TRBJ2-3; 12 nucleotides align to TRBD2. Germline V gene data show CDR1 as SQVTM and CDR2 as ANQGSEA. With 4 bases clipped from V and 0 bases from J, the junction kept 14 bases outside the gene matches. This CDR3 region has 19 residues. For the CDR3, the DNA is TGCAGCGTTGCGAGGAGCCTAGCGGGAGGGCCCCCCAGCACAGATACGCAGTATTTT. Translation gives CSVARSLAGGPPSTDTQYF.

The J gene is TRBJ1-2, the V gene TRBV4-2, with D unclear. The CDR3 contains 11 residues. Germline values: CDR1 LGHNA, CDR2 YNFKEQ. V lost 1 base and J 10 bases, leaving 7 bases between the germline ends. The CDR3 here is CASSQAKHYTF. The CDR3 DNA sequence: TGTGCCAGCAGCCAAGCCAAGCACTACACCTTC.

V gene TRBV19 combines with J gene TRBJ1-1, with D unclear. Deletions cut 11 bases from V and 5 bases from J, with 15 bases between. Germline CDR1 and CDR2: LNHDA and SQIVND (reference sequence). The length of the CDR3 is 12 residues. DNA of the CDR3: TGTGCCTCAAGTACCTGGGAGACTGAAGCTTTCTTT. Protein sequence: CASSTWETEAFF.

The chain carries TRBV7-2 and TRBJ2-7; possibly TRBD2 for D (5 bases). V lost 0 bases and J 3 bases, leaving 9 bases between the germline ends. CDR3 length: 14 residues. Per the germline V gene, CDR1 is SGHTA and CDR2 is FQGNSA. The CDR3 bases are TGTGCCAGCAGCTTAGCGGGAGATTTCTACGAGCAGTACTTC. Amino acids: CASSLAGDFYEQYF.

This clone was detected only once. The V call is TRBV5-4, the J call TRBJ2-7; the match to TRBD2 covers 14 bases. The ends lost 3 bases at V and 5 bases at J; junction bases unmatched: 4. Germline CDR1 is SGHNT and CDR2 is YYREEE (reference sequence). This CDR3 contains 15 residues. CDR3 nucleotides: TGTGCCAGCAGCTCCGGGACTAGCGGGAGCGACGAGCAGTACTTC. This codes for CASSSGTSGSDEQYF.

V gene TRBV10-3 combines with J gene TRBJ2-1; TRBD2 aligns across 7 bases. The CDR3 loop spans 14 amino acids. Trimming took 0 bases from V and 5 from J; bases not matched to a gene: 1. The germline CDR1 and CDR2 sequences are ENHRY and SYGVKD. CDR3 protein: CAISESLANNEQFF. DNA for the CDR3: TGTGCCATCAGTGAGTCACTAGCGAACAATGAGCAGTTCTTC.

The CDR3: CASSLVPSSGNTIYF. The DNA of the CDR3 is TGTGCCAGCAGCTTAGTTCCGAGCTCTGGAAACACCATATATTTT. The chain joins TRBV7-2 to TRBJ1-3; D uncertain. The CDR3 loop spans 15 amino acids. V gave up 1 base and J gave up 0 bases, with 7 bases separating them. The germline V gene has CDR1 SGHTA and CDR2 FQGNSA.